The rows below give T cell receptor beta chains drawn from one sample of a study of shared clonotypes between healthy human individuals. The method was immunoSEQ multiplex PCR; TCRdb's version includes in-frame clones alone and lacks a portion of them. The sample lists fewer than 1 million clones, approximately 96% occurring once. The sequenced sample consisted of naive CD8+ T cells sorted from blood. The receptor source for this set is a man in his thirties or forties in good health. The CDR3 runs from the conserved cysteine through the conserved F or W. The D gene is left open where the match is weak. The size field is filled for only some rows; it gives once, few, many or a size class.

TRBJ2-1 | NA | TRBD1 | TRBV5-1 | CASGRTGDPYNEQFF | TGCGCCAGCGGTAGGACAGGGGACCCGTACAATGAGCAGTTCTTC
TRBJ2-7 | NA | NA | TRBV7-9 | CASRNRDHEQYF | TGTGCCAGCAGAAACAGGGATCACGAGCAGTACTTC
TRBJ1-4 | once | NA | TRBV9 | CASSVATGLESGKLFF | TGTGCCAGCAGCGTAGCGACGGGACTCGAAAGCGGAAAACTGTTTTTT
TRBJ2-5 | NA | NA | TRBV15 | CATSREGEGETQYF | TGTGCCACCAGCAGAGAGGGAGAGGGGGAGACCCAGTACTTC
TRBJ2-1 | NA | NA | TRBV4-2 | CASSQDPQTGYSYNEQFF | TGTGCCAGCAGCCAAGACCCACAGACAGGTTACTCCTACAATGAGCAGTTCTTC
TRBJ1-3 | NA | NA | TRBV7-9 | CASSGAGGTLTIYF | TGTGCCAGCAGCGGCGCGGGAGGGACCCTCACCATATATTTT
TRBJ2-7 | NA | NA | TRBV4-1 | CASSQEVGVVYEQYF | TGCGCCAGCAGCCAAGAGGTGGGAGTCGTGTACGAGCAGTACTTC
TRBJ2-7 | NA | TRBD1 | TRBV11-2 | CASSLGRTGDEQYF | TGTGCCAGCAGCTTGGGACGGACAGGGGACGAGCAGTACTTC
TRBJ2-3 | once | NA | TRBV27 | CASRSSYTQYF | TGTGCCAGCAGGTCTTCCTATACGCAGTATTTT
TRBJ2-1 | NA | NA | TRBV7-2 | CASSLLSGREQFF | TGTGCCAGCAGCTTACTTTCCGGCCGTGAGCAGTTCTTC
TRBJ2-3 | NA | TRBD2 | TRBV27 | CASRGLAGNPFTDTQYF | TGTGCCAGCAGGGGACTAGCGGGAAACCCCTTCACAGATACGCAGTATTTT
TRBJ1-1 | NA | TRBD1 | TRBV7-2 | CASSLDRGRWDTEAFF | TGTGCCAGCAGCTTAGACAGGGGGCGGTGGGACACTGAAGCTTTCTTT
TRBJ2-7 | NA | NA | TRBV7-9 | CASRSTETAYEQYF | TGTGCCAGCAGGTCGACAGAAACGGCCTACGAGCAGTACTTC
TRBJ2-2 | once | NA | TRBV7-6 | CASSLVAGASTNTGELFF | TGTGCCAGCAGCTTAGTGGCAGGGGCCTCAACGAACACCGGGGAGCTGTTTTTT
TRBJ1-1 | NA | NA | TRBV29-1 | CSVVLNTEAFF | TGCAGCGTTGTGCTGAACACTGAAGCTTTCTTT
TRBJ2-7 | NA | NA | TRBV4-1 | CASSQEEAHEQYF | TGCGCCAGCAGCCAGGAAGAGGCGCACGAGCAGTACTTC
TRBJ2-1 | once | NA | TRBV11-2 | CASSLIPWTVSYNEQFF | TGTGCCAGCAGCTTAATACCCTGGACAGTCTCCTACAATGAGCAGTTCTTC
TRBJ1-2 | NA | NA | TRBV30 | CAWNTGTLDGYTF | TGTGCCTGGAATACGGGGACATTAGATGGCTACACCTTC
TRBJ2-7 | once | TRBD1 | TRBV5-8 | CASSLGPGQGNVYEQYF | TGTGCCAGCAGCTTGGGTCCTGGACAGGGTAATGTCTACGAGCAGTACTTC
TRBJ1-1 | NA | NA | TRBV11-3 | CASSTRGNTEAFF | TGTGCCAGCAGCACCAGGGGGAACACTGAAGCTTTCTTT
TRBJ2-1 | NA | TRBD2 | TRBV27 | CASSSLRGGRLPYNEQFF | TGTGCCAGCAGTTCCCTTCGCGGCGGGAGGCTCCCTTACAATGAGCAGTTCTTC
TRBJ2-5 | NA | TRBD1 | TRBV7-6 | CASSAEQGQETQYF | TGTGCCAGCAGCGCAGAACAGGGGCAAGAGACCCAGTACTTC
TRBJ2-1 | NA | TRBD1 | TRBV19 | CASSGQGGEQFF | TGTGCCAGTAGTGGACAGGGAGGCGAGCAGTTCTTC
TRBJ1-1 | NA | NA | TRBV5-1 | CASSLAPGNDAEAFF | TGCGCCAGCAGCTTGGCCCCAGGGAACGACGCTGAAGCTTTCTTT
TRBJ1-5 | once | TRBD1 | TRBV4-1 | CASSQKGQGDQPQHF | TGCGCCAGCAGCCAAAAAGGACAGGGAGATCAGCCCCAGCATTTT
TRBJ2-1 | NA | NA | TRBV29-1 | CSVLTSLNEQFF | TGCAGCGTTTTGACTAGTCTCAATGAGCAGTTCTTC
TRBJ1-1 | NA | NA | TRBV29-1 | CSVEFGVTEAFF | TGCAGCGTTGAATTCGGGGTCACTGAAGCTTTCTTT
TRBJ1-1 | NA | TRBD1 | TRBV5-4 | CASRGQGAIEAFF | TGTGCCAGCAGAGGACAGGGGGCAATTGAAGCTTTCTTT
TRBJ1-2 | NA | NA | TRBV28 | CASSPHSASNYGYTF | TGTGCCAGCAGCCCCCACAGCGCTTCTAACTATGGCTACACCTTC
TRBJ2-1 | once | NA | TRBV5-5 | CASSSWESSYNEQFF | TGTGCCAGCAGCTCATGGGAGAGCTCCTACAATGAGCAGTTCTTC
TRBJ2-1 | NA | TRBD2 | TRBV5-1 | CASSFDGPAGGNEQFF | TGCGCCAGCAGCTTCGACGGTCCAGCGGGAGGGAATGAGCAGTTCTTC
TRBJ2-7 | NA | NA | TRBV19 | CASSMGHWWYF | TGTGCCAGTAGTATGGGTCACTGGTGGTACTTC
TRBJ2-3 | NA | NA | TRBV7-3 | CASSLYSTDTQYF | TGTGCCAGCAGCTTATACTCCACAGATACGCAGTATTTT
TRBJ2-5 | NA | TRBD1 | TRBV19 | CASKEGGQGRQETQYF | TGTGCCAGTAAAGAGGGGGGACAGGGACGCCAAGAGACCCAGTACTTC
TRBJ2-7 | NA | NA | TRBV9 | CASSTRPYEQYF | TGTGCCAGCAGCACACGACCTTACGAGCAGTACTTC
TRBJ2-7 | NA | NA | TRBV28 | CASSLAVATYEQYF | TGTGCCAGCAGTTTGGCTGTCGCAACCTACGAGCAGTACTTC
TRBJ1-4 | NA | TRBD1 | TRBV2 | CASSAGQGAIFEKLFF | TGTGCCAGCAGTGCCGGACAGGGGGCCATTTTTGAAAAACTGTTTTTT